This entry lists 22 T cell receptor beta chains sequenced from one sample in a study of T-cell memory formation after mild COVID-19. TCRdb ran MiXCR on the 5' RACE reads and lists one entry per CDR3 protein. This sample has approximately 100,000 distinct CDR3 sequences, with around 12% found just once. Input material: PBMCs or a T cell subset sorted from them (not recorded which). Receptors were obtained from an adult woman who had mild COVID-19 (a few samples of this study predate the infection). Cell type and time point are not known.

The chain uses TRBV12-3 or TRBV12-4 and TRBJ2-1; 12 nucleotides agree with TRBD2. The trim removed 10 bases at V and 4 bases at J, leaving 5 bases unmatched. The length of the CDR3 is 14 residues. The CDR3 region has the DNA TGTGCCATAATCCTAGCGGGAGGGTACAATGAGCAGTTCTTC. Translated: CAIILAGGYNEQFF.

This clonotype was seen at least ten times. The V and J genes are TRBV2 and TRBJ2-1; unclear D gene. The germline gives CDR1 SNHLY, CDR2 FYNNEI. The CDR3 sequence is 14 residues long. Trimming took 4 bases from V and 4 from J, leaving 11 bases between them. The CDR3 coding sequence is TGTGCCAGCAGTGGAGGCCCATTATACAATGAGCAGTTCTTC. Translated, it gives CASSGGPLYNEQFF.

The V gene is TRBV7-6, the J gene TRBJ1-1, with no clear D. V lost 3 bases to trimming and J lost 1 base, with 6 bases between them. CDR3 size: 13 residues. Germline V gene sequence: CDR1 SGHVS, CDR2 FNYEAQ. The CDR3 nucleotides are TGTGCCAGCAGCTTTACGGGGAACACTGAAGCTTTCTTT. Translated: CASSFTGNTEAFF.

In its sample, this clonotype was seen a few times. The chain joins TRBV7-9 to TRBJ1-5; the match to TRBD1 covers 12 bases. The CDR3 contains 16 residues. The V gene end was trimmed by 3 bases and the J gene end by 6 bases; junction bases not matched to a gene: 6. Germline V gene data show CDR1 as SEHNR and CDR2 as FQNEAQ (reference sequence). The CDR3 spells CASSFSGQGASQPQHF. As DNA, the CDR3 is TGTGCCAGCAGCTTCTCGGGACAGGGGGCTTCTCAGCCCCAGCATTTT.

The sample holds a few counts of this clonotype. The rearrangement links TRBV10-2 to TRBJ1-5, with 8 positions matching TRBD1. Germline CDR1 is WSHSY and CDR2 is SAAADI. There are 15 residues in the CDR3. The V segment lost 6 bases and the J segment 2 bases; nucleotides outside the gene matches: 6. DNA of the CDR3: TGCGCCAGCAGGGATGACAGGGGAGGCAATCAGCCCCAGCATTTT. Translating gives CASRDDRGGNQPQHF.

V usage is TRBV11-2 and J usage is TRBJ2-7; no definite D call. From germline, CDR1 is SGHAT and CDR2 FQNNGV. The CDR3 loop spans 12 amino acids. The V gene lost 10 bases and the J gene lost 10 bases, with 20 bases spanning the gap. CDR3 in amino acids: CATQPLVSIQYF. In DNA form, the CDR3 reads TGTGCCACCCAACCCTTGGTGTCAATCCAGTACTTC.

The V gene is TRBV7-2, the J gene TRBJ2-5; the D gene could be TRBD1 or TRBD2 (6 bases each). The CDR3 sequence is 16 residues long. Germline loops: CDR1 SGHTA, CDR2 FQGNSA. V lost 1 base to trimming and J lost 5 bases, with 17 bases between them. CDR3 loop: CASSLVLGGAEETQYF. CDR3 DNA: TGTGCCAGCAGCTTAGTGTTGGGGGGCGCGGAGGAGACCCAGTACTTC.

The V gene is TRBV7-6, the J gene TRBJ2-3; D possibly corresponds to TRBD2 (6 bases). CDR1 SGHVS and CDR2 FNYEAQ come from the germline V gene. The germline V and J ends were trimmed by 4 bases and 0 bases, with 17 bases remaining between them. The CDR3 is 17 amino acids. CDR3 DNA: TGTGCCAGCAGCTCCTCTTGGCGGGGCGGGAGCACAGATACGCAGTATTTT. This translates into CASSSSWRGGSTDTQYF.

This clonotype was counted a few times. J is TRBJ2-7 and V is TRBV6-5; D remains ambiguous. In germline, CDR1 is MNHEY, CDR2 SVGAGI. V dropped 7 bases and J dropped 3 bases, with 19 bases sitting between them. The CDR3 totals 15 residues. CDR3 region: CASKSRAYSYYEQYF. DNA of the CDR3: TGTGCCAGCAAGAGTCGGGCCTACTCATACTACGAGCAGTACTTC.

This clonotype came up a few times. This rearrangement joins TRBV6-6 to TRBJ2-3, with D perhaps being TRBD1 or TRBD2 (6 bases each). With 2 bases removed from V and 6 bases from J, the gap between germline ends came to 18 bases. The CDR3 runs to 16 residues. Germline values: CDR1 MNHNY, CDR2 SVGAGI (reference sequence). This chain's CDR3 is CASSYPGLPQGDTQYF. The CDR3 bases are TGTGCCAGCAGTTACCCGGGACTGCCGCAGGGGGATACGCAGTATTTT.

This chain joins TRBV4-1 and TRBJ1-1; a possible D gene is TRBD1 (5 bases). This CDR3 is built from 14 residues. V lost 1 base, J lost 4 bases, and 10 bases lay in between. CDR1 is MGHRA, CDR2 YSYEKL, per germline. The CDR3 is CASSQVWGGTEAFF. CDR3 nucleotide sequence: TGCGCCAGCAGCCAAGTTTGGGGGGGCACTGAAGCTTTCTTT.

This clonotype showed up just a few times. The CDR3 region is CATSDSYSNEQFF. CDR3 sequence (DNA): TGTGCCACCAGTGATTCTTACAGCAATGAGCAGTTCTTC. The rearrangement uses TRBV24-1 and TRBJ2-1; no reliable D call. Germline CDR1 KGHDR, CDR2 SFDVKD. This CDR3 comprises 13 residues. Trimming cost V 2 bases and J 6 bases, with 7 bases left between them.

Remarks on this clonotype: An end of the junction does not agree with germline; a read error may underlie this. The V call is TRBV7-8, the J call TRBJ2-7, with D perhaps being TRBD1 or TRBD2 (5 bases each). Germline values: CDR1 SGHVS, CDR2 FQNEAQ. The CDR3 has 14 amino acids. CDR3: CARSLLGVRYEQYF. In DNA, the CDR3 is TGTGCCAGAAGCTTACTGGGGGTACGTTACGAGCAGTACTTC.

The sample holds a few counts of this clonotype. DNA for the CDR3: TGTGCCAGTACCCCGTTAGCGGGAGCCTCAAATGAGCAGTTCTTC. Amino acid sequence: CASTPLAGASNEQFF. The rearrangement uses TRBV19 and TRBJ2-1; 9 bases align to TRBD2. The germline V gene has CDR1 LNHDA and CDR2 SQIVND (reference sequence). V was pared by 7 bases and J by 7 bases, with 11 bases of the junction left unmatched. The length of the CDR3 is 15 residues.

The V and J genes are TRBV7-3 and TRBJ2-5, with D uncertain. Germline V gene data show CDR1 as SGHTA and CDR2 as FQGTGA. V was shortened by 4 bases and J by 5 bases, with 17 bases between the two germline ends. This CDR3 contains 15 residues. CDR3 sequence: CASSSNPGWMETQYF. The CDR3 nucleotides are TGTGCCAGCAGCTCAAACCCAGGTTGGATGGAGACCCAGTACTTC.

Written as DNA, the CDR3 is TGTGCTAGTGGTTTGACAGACAGGGATACCGGGGAGCTGTTTTTT. It translates to CASGLTDRDTGELFF. The chain recombines TRBV12-5 with TRBJ2-2, with 7 bases aligning to TRBD1. The CDR3 length is 15 residues. Germline V gene sequence: CDR1 LGHNT, CDR2 FRNRAP. V shed 2 bases, J shed 5 bases, and the junction held 5 bases outside the gene matches.

The J gene is TRBJ2-1, the V gene TRBV7-9; D remains ambiguous. Trimming stripped 4 bases from V and 6 bases from J, with 10 bases between. Looked up from germline, CDR1 is SEHNR and CDR2 is FQNEAQ (reference sequence). The CDR3 is 13 amino acids. The DNA of the CDR3 is TGTGCCAGCAGCTCCGAGCCAGTCAATGAGCAGTTCTTC. This translates into CASSSEPVNEQFF.

This clonotype turned up a few times. The chain links TRBV5-1 to TRBJ2-1, with TRBD2 matching 7 bases. The V segment lost 0 bases and the J segment 7 bases; nucleotides outside the gene matches: 19. Germline V gene sequence: CDR1 SGHRS, CDR2 YFSETQ. The CDR3 is made up of 19 amino acids. The CDR3 nucleotides read TGCGCCAGCAGCTTGGAACTGGGGGAGGGGTTACTGTTTACTAATGAGCAGTTCTTC. Protein sequence: CASSLELGEGLLFTNEQFF.

This clonotype was detected a few times. The chain carries TRBV5-1 and TRBJ2-7, with TRBD1 as a possible D gene (5 bases). Germline V gene sequence: CDR1 SGHRS, CDR2 YFSETQ. Between the trimmed V and J ends, which lost 3 bases and 3 bases, there was a span of 16 bases. The CDR3 consists of 15 residues. The CDR3 sequence: CASSWSQGIFYEQYF. DNA for the CDR3: TGCGCCAGCAGCTGGTCCCAGGGCATTTTCTACGAGCAGTACTTC.

The chain recombines TRBV7-3 with TRBJ1-1; D is undetermined. V lost 3 bases, J lost 1 base, and 12 bases lay in between. Germline V gene sequence: CDR1 SGHTA, CDR2 FQGTGA. The CDR3 is 15 amino acids. CDR3 residues: CASSLRLLRNTEAFF. CDR3 bases: TGTGCCAGCAGCTTGCGGCTGCTGCGGAACACTGAAGCTTTCTTT.

Only a few counts were recorded for this clonotype. The CDR3 region is CASSFLGTSYTEAFF. CDR3 bases: TGTGCCAGCAGCTTCCTCGGGACAAGCTACACTGAAGCTTTCTTT. V is TRBV7-2 and J is TRBJ1-1, with a tentative D call TRBD1 (6 bases). The CDR3 consists of 15 residues. V lost 3 bases and J 3 bases, leaving 14 bases between the germline ends. The germline CDR1 and CDR2 sequences are SGHTA and FQGNSA.

This clonotype has a count of ten or more. The genes are TRBV6-5 and TRBJ2-1; the D is unclear. Germline CDR1 reads MNHEY; CDR2 reads SVGAGI. V lost 2 bases and J 9 bases, leaving 17 bases between the germline ends. The CDR3 extends over 15 amino acids. CDR3 DNA: TGTGCCAGCAGTTACCAACCGGCTACGCGCGGTGAGCAGTTCTTC. Translation: CASSYQPATRGEQFF.